What follows describes a single T cell receptor beta chain. What it recognizes is unknown. Those donating, healthy Caucasian individuals from Russia, were aged about 6 to 100. V was pared by 1 base and J by 3 bases, with 4 bases of the junction left unmatched. The CDR3 sequence is 16 residues long. Germline CDR1 reads SGHTA; CDR2 reads FQGNSA. This sample is drawn from a study of blood T cells in healthy people across ages. Findings and limits, study-wide: Researchers report that TCR beta diversity correlated strongly with naive T cell percentage. Age advanced and TCR beta diversity per million T cells fell, roughly linearly.

A sample-barcoded 5' primer and a J-beta primer mix were used in a second PCR of roughly 6 to 11 cycles. Each cDNA molecule, via a template-switch adaptor with 12 random nucleotides, was tagged. TCRdb re-called the 5' RACE reads with MiXCR, one entry per CDR3 protein. This sample has around 800,000 distinct CDR3 sequences; roughly 53% occur once, and the top ten carry under 50%. V and J are TRBV7-2 and TRBJ2-1; 9 bases map to TRBD2. The TCR was taken from a man older than 75 in good health. The source material was blood. The CDR3: CASSLGLAVDYNEQFF. The CDR3 DNA reads TGTGCCAGCAGCTTAGGACTAGCGGTCGACTACAATGAGCAGTTCTTC. The whole variable domain, remainder taken from reference TRBV7-2 and TRBJ2-1, is GAGVSQSPSNKVTEKGKDVELRCDPISGHTALYWYRQSLGQGLEFLIYFQGNSAPDKSGLPSDRFSAERTGGSVSTLTIQRTQQEDSAVYLCASSLGLAVDYNEQFFGPGTRLTVL.